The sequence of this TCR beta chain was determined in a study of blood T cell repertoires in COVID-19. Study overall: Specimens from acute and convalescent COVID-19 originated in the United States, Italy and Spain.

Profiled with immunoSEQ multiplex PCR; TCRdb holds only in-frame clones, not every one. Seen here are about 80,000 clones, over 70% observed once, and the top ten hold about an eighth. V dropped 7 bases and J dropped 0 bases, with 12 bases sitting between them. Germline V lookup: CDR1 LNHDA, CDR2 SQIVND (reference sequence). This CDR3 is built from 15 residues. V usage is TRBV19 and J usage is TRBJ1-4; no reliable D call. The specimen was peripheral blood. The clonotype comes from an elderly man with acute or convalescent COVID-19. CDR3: CASTPKTATNEKLFF. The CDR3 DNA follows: TGTGCCAGTACCCCTAAGACTGCAACTAATGAAAAACTGTTTTTT.